The 6 T cell receptor beta chains reported below all come from one sample, sequenced in a study of T cells in Graves' hyperthyroidism and ophthalmopathy. Amplification yielded TCR beta CDR3 regions, with RNA transcripts as the source. The HTBI set primed first-round TCR CDR3 RT-PCR. TCRdb reprocessed the multiplex PCR reads via MiXCR and lists one record per CDR3 protein. The profile shows about 530,000 distinct CDR3 sequences, about 15% of them singletons. Material: blood. The receptors were gathered from a woman under 30 with Graves' ophthalmopathy.

This clonotype showed up just a few times. The chain uses TRBV7-9 and TRBJ1-2, with TRBD1 matching 7 bases. The CDR3 covers 14 residues. V lost 5 bases to trimming and J lost 3 bases; unmatched junction nucleotides: 6. Germline V lookup: CDR1 SEHNR, CDR2 FQNEAQ (reference sequence). CDR3 in amino acids: CASSPDRVYYGYTF. DNA of the CDR3: TGTGCCAGCAGCCCCGACAGGGTTTACTATGGCTACACCTTC.

CDR3 region: CASSQFPGGGETQYF. The CDR3 DNA follows: TGTGCCAGTAGTCAATTTCCAGGGGGCGGAGAGACCCAGTACTTC. V is TRBV19 and J is TRBJ2-5; 8 bases are shared with TRBD1. CDR1 and CDR2 (germline): LNHDA, SQIVND (reference sequence). J lost 4 bases, V lost 5 bases, and 9 bases had no gene match. This CDR3 spans 15 amino acids. The full variable domain, in which reference TRBV19 and TRBJ2-5 provide the parts outside the CDR3, is DGGITQSPKYLFRKEGQNVTLSCEQNLNHDAMYWYRQDPGQGLRLIYYSQIVNDFQKGDIAEGYSVSREKKESFPLTVTSAQKNPTAFYLCASSQFPGGGETQYFGPGTRLLVL.

This chain joins TRBV28 and TRBJ2-1; 15 bases agree with TRBD2. The germline gives CDR1 MDHEN, CDR2 SYDVKM. V shed 7 bases and J 7 bases; nucleotides not matched to a gene: 2. This CDR3 is 14 amino acids long. This CDR3 is CASTGTSGRNEQFF. The CDR3 DNA follows: TGTGCCAGCACGGGGACTAGCGGGAGGAATGAGCAGTTCTTC.

The gene calls are TRBV14 and TRBJ2-6; D possibly corresponds to TRBD2 (5 bases). The CDR3 loop spans 19 amino acids. Trimming stripped 4 bases from V and 4 bases from J, with 23 bases between. Per germline, CDR1 SGHDN and CDR2 FVKESK. The DNA of the CDR3 is TGTGCCAGCAGCCCTAAACCGGGGTTCTCCTTGGAGGGGGCCAACGTCCTGACTTTC. This sequence encodes CASSPKPGFSLEGANVLTF. Drawing the rest from reference TRBV14 and TRBJ2-6, the complete variable domain is EAGVTQFPSHSVIEKGQTVTLRCDPISGHDNLYWYRRVMGKEIKFLLHFVKESKQDESGMPNNRFLAERTGGTYSTLKVQPAELEDSGVYFCASSPKPGFSLEGANVLTFGAGSRLTVL.

The chain joins TRBV28 to TRBJ1-4; tentatively, D is TRBD1 (6 bases). The ends were cut back, 3 bases at V and 8 bases at J, with 13 bases in the middle. The CDR3 runs to 14 residues. CDR1 and CDR2 from the germline V gene are MDHEN and SYDVKM. CDR3 nucleotide sequence: TGTGCCAGCAGTTTCCGGCAGGGGAGAGAAAAACTGTTTTTT. This encodes CASSFRQGREKLFF.

This clonotype turned up a few times. The V gene is TRBV15, the J gene TRBJ2-7; D gene uncertain. Germline values: CDR1 LNHNV, CDR2 YYDKDF (reference sequence). The CDR3 runs 14 residues. V was cut by 4 bases and J by 4 bases, with 14 bases left in between. CDR3 amino acids: CATSTDTKLYEQYF. CDR3 bases: TGTGCCACCAGCACCGACACGAAATTGTACGAGCAGTACTTC.